A single sample gave rise to the 22 T cell receptor beta chains below, sequenced in a study of blood T cell repertoires in COVID-19. Profiled with immunoSEQ multiplex PCR; TCRdb holds only in-frame clones, not every one. The data hold roughly 70,000 clones, with 65% to 90% observed a single time. The sequencing sample was made of peripheral blood. Receptors were obtained from an elderly man with COVID-19, enrolled during active disease.

The chain links TRBV18 to TRBJ1-5; D gene uncertain. V was clipped by 3 bases and J by 4 bases, with 7 bases between them. The CDR3 is 13 amino acids. Germline V CDR1 and CDR2: KGHSH, LQKENI. This chain's CDR3 is CASSPARNQPQHF. In nucleotides, the CDR3 is TGTGCCAGCTCACCCGCGAGGAATCAGCCCCAGCATTTT.

The chain joins TRBV6-5 to TRBJ1-1, with TRBD1 matching 7 bases. With V trimmed by 7 bases and J by 0 bases, 5 bases remained unmatched. The CDR3 has 14 amino acids. Germline V gene lookup returns CDR1 MNHEY and CDR2 SVGAGI. This chain's CDR3 is CASKTGVLNTEAFF. CDR3 in DNA: TGTGCCAGCAAAACAGGGGTCTTGAACACTGAAGCTTTCTTT.

This clone was recorded a few times. V is TRBV28 and J is TRBJ1-5, with a weak D call TRBD1 (6 bases). The CDR3 is 19 amino acids. Trimming left V 1 base short and J 0 bases short, with 19 bases between. Germline assignment: CDR1 MDHEN and CDR2 SYDVKM. The CDR3 loop reads CASSLFEGGRGSSNQPQHF. The CDR3 region has the DNA TGTGCCAGCAGTTTATTCGAGGGAGGGAGGGGGAGTAGCAATCAGCCCCAGCATTTT. Complete variable domain (other parts from reference TRBV28 and TRBJ1-5): DVKVTQSSRYLVKRTGEKVFLECVQDMDHENMFWYRQDPGLGLRLIYFSYDVKMKEKGDIPEGYSVSREKKERFSLILESASTNQTSMYLCASSLFEGGRGSSNQPQHFGDGTRLSIL.

This clone appeared a single time. The rearrangement joins TRBV3-1 (or the pseudogene TRBV3-2) to TRBJ1-4, with D unresolved. In germline, CDR1 is LGHDT, CDR2 YNNKEL (reference sequence). Trimming left V 0 bases short and J 0 bases short, with 14 bases between. The CDR3 contains 18 residues. The CDR3 DNA reads as TGTGCCAGCAGCCAAGATAAAAGAACAGTGGCAACTAATGAAAAACTGTTTTTT. It specifies CASSQDKRTVATNEKLFF.

The J gene is TRBJ2-1, the V gene TRBV7-3; 8 bases match TRBD2. The junction had 11 bases not matched to a gene; V was cut back by 5 bases and J by 5 bases. This CDR3 has 16 residues. Germline V CDR1 and CDR2: SGHTA, FQGTGA. CDR3 DNA sequence: TGTGCCAGCAGCCTCACCGGGACTAGTGTCGACAATGAGCAGTTCTTC. It is translated as CASSLTGTSVDNEQFF. Full variable domain (rest looked up from reference TRBV7-3 and TRBJ2-1): GAGVSQTPSNKVTEKGKYVELRCDPISGHTALYWYRQSLGQGPEFLIYFQGTGAADDSGLPNDRFFAVRPEGSVSTLKIQRTERGDSAVYLCASSLTGTSVDNEQFFGPGTRLTVL.

The chain is built from TRBV19 and TRBJ2-3, with D tentatively TRBD2 (6 bases). V lost 10 bases and J lost 3, with 20 bases in between. This CDR3 region has 15 residues. Looked up from germline, CDR1 is LNHDA and CDR2 is SQIVND (reference sequence). CDR3 sequence: CATAAGYGRTDTQYF. In DNA form, the CDR3 reads TGTGCCACCGCTGCTGGCTACGGGAGAACAGATACGCAGTATTTT.

This clone was seen a few times. V gene TRBV9 combines with J gene TRBJ1-1; possible D gene TRBD1, 6 bases. Germline CDR1 and CDR2: SGDLS and YYNGEE. The CDR3 has 15 amino acids. V was shortened by 3 bases and J by 5 bases, with 17 bases between the two germline ends. CDR3 sequence reads: CASSALNRVETEAFF. In nucleotides, the CDR3 is TGTGCCAGCAGCGCCTTGAACAGGGTAGAAACTGAAGCTTTCTTT.

The chain recombines TRBV7-6 with TRBJ1-6; D might be TRBD1 (6 bases). CDR1 is SGHVS, CDR2 FNYEAQ, per germline. This CDR3 is 15 amino acids long. V dropped 5 bases and J dropped 7 bases, with 15 bases sitting between them. CDR3 nucleotide sequence: TGTGCCAGCAGCGCCGTCGGACAGCCAAATTCACCCCTCCACTTT. Translated, it gives CASSAVGQPNSPLHF.

The chain recombines TRBV14 with TRBJ1-6; 9 nucleotides line up with TRBD1. Germline V gene data show CDR1 as SGHDN and CDR2 as FVKESK. This CDR3 has 15 residues. Unmatched junction bases numbered 12, after V lost 4 bases and J lost 14 bases. The CDR3 loop is CASSPTGTGPFSLHF. The CDR3 bases are TGTGCCAGCAGCCCCACCGGGACAGGGCCGTTTTCCCTCCACTTT.

The chain links TRBV11-2 to TRBJ1-6; weak D call: TRBD1 (5 bases). The CDR3 covers 14 residues. Trimming removed 5 bases from V and 6 bases from J, with 11 bases in between. Germline assignment: CDR1 SGHAT and CDR2 FQNNGV. CDR3 residues: CASSTGLANSPLHF. DNA for the CDR3: TGTGCCAGCAGCACGGGACTGGCTAATTCACCCCTCCACTTT. Full variable domain (rest looked up from reference TRBV11-2 and TRBJ1-6): EAGVAQSPRYKIIEKRQSVAFWCNPISGHATLYWYQQILGQGPKLLIQFQNNGVVDDSQLPKDRFSAERLKGVDSTLKIQPAKLEDSAVYLCASSTGLANSPLHFGNGTRLTVT.

This chain uses TRBV15 with TRBJ1-4; D is unresolved. From germline, CDR1 is LNHNV and CDR2 YYDKDF (reference sequence). Trimming cost V 0 bases and J 5 bases, with 4 bases left between them. This CDR3 is built from 13 residues. The CDR3 region has the DNA TGTGCCACCAGCAGAGATCCGAATGAAAAACTGTTTTTT. It specifies CATSRDPNEKLFF. Based on the CDR3 plus reference TRBV15 and TRBJ1-4, the full variable domain is DAMVIQNPRYQVTQFGKPVTLSCSQTLNHNVMYWYQQKSSQAPKLLFHYYDKDFNNEADTPDNFQSRRPNTSFCFLDIRSPGLGDTAMYLCATSRDPNEKLFFGSGTQLSVL.

The chain has TRBV3-1 (or the pseudogene TRBV3-2) and TRBJ2-5; D is possibly TRBD2 (5 bases). Germline CDR1 LGHDT, CDR2 YNNKEL (reference sequence). Trimming shortened V by 0 bases and J by 10 bases, and 6 bases separated the two germline ends. The CDR3 is 11 amino acids. The CDR3 region has the DNA TGTGCCAGCAGCCAAGAAGCGGACCAGTACTTC. Translating it yields CASSQEADQYF.

The chain recombines TRBV7-9 with TRBJ2-3, with 7 positions matching TRBD1. Germline V lookup: CDR1 SEHNR, CDR2 FQNEAQ (reference sequence). The CDR3 contains 17 residues. With 5 bases clipped from V and 4 bases from J, the junction kept 15 bases outside the gene matches. The CDR3 is CASSHLPEQGTSDTQYF. For the CDR3, the DNA is TGTGCCAGCAGCCACTTGCCTGAACAGGGGACCTCAGATACGCAGTATTTT.

This chain links TRBV9 with TRBJ1-2; perhaps TRBD1 as D (5 bases). Germline V gene sequence: CDR1 SGDLS, CDR2 YYNGEE. The CDR3 loop spans 14 amino acids. V was cut by 6 bases and J by 4 bases, with 16 bases left in between. The DNA for the CDR3 is TGTGCCAGCACCACCCCGGGACTCGCCTATGGCTACACCTTC. Translated, it gives CASTTPGLAYGYTF.

This chain uses TRBV12-3 or TRBV12-4 with TRBJ1-2; D gene ambiguous. V was shortened by 5 bases and J by 8 bases, with 15 bases between the two germline ends. CDR3 length equals 13 residues. The CDR3 DNA is TGTGCCAGCAGTGTCAGTGCCTCGAGGGGCTACACCTTC. Its translation: CASSVSASRGYTF.

V usage is TRBV6-6 and J usage is TRBJ2-1; 13 bases match TRBD2. The ends lost 11 bases at V and 9 bases at J; junction bases unmatched: 10. The germline gives CDR1 MNHNY, CDR2 SVGAGI (reference sequence). There are 14 residues in the CDR3. The CDR3 nucleotides are TGTGCCTGCCAAACTAGCGGGGGGGCCGCTGAGCAGTTCTTC. Residues: CACQTSGGAAEQFF.

The CDR3 DNA reads as TGTGCCAGCAGCCAAGTGGGACTAGGGTTCAGCACAGATACGCAGTATTTT. Protein: CASSQVGLGFSTDTQYF. The chain carries TRBV4-2 and TRBJ2-3; 8 nucleotides match TRBD2. This CDR3 contains 17 residues. The germline gives CDR1 LGHNA, CDR2 YNFKEQ. The V segment lost 1 base and the J segment 0 bases; nucleotides outside the gene matches: 6.

This chain uses TRBV7-9 with TRBJ1-2; maybe TRBD1 (5 bases). Deletions cut 1 base from V and 5 bases from J, with 17 bases between. This CDR3 region has 16 residues. Germline V CDR1 and CDR2: SEHNR, FQNEAQ (reference sequence). The CDR3 sequence: CASSLEWGSRGYGYTF. CDR3 coding DNA: TGTGCCAGCAGCTTAGAATGGGGCAGCCGTGGATATGGCTACACCTTC. Full variable domain (remainder filled in from reference TRBV7-9 and TRBJ1-2): DTGVSQNPRHKITKRGQNVTFRCDPISEHNRLYWYRQTLGQGPEFLTYFQNEAQLEKSRLLSDRFSAERPKGSFSTLEIQRTEQGDSAMYLCASSLEWGSRGYGYTFGSGTRLTVV.

The chain joins TRBV18 to TRBJ1-1; 8 bases align to TRBD1. CDR3 length equals 16 residues. From germline, CDR1 is KGHSH and CDR2 LQKENI. V was clipped by 0 bases and J by 2 bases; unmatched bases: 5. The CDR3 region is CASSPPGGQANTEAFF. The DNA of the CDR3 is TGTGCCAGCTCACCACCGGGGGGACAGGCCAACACTGAAGCTTTCTTT.

V and J are TRBV5-6 and TRBJ1-6, with D possibly matching TRBD1 (6 bases). V was pared by 6 bases and J by 0 bases, with 13 bases between. The CDR3 has 16 residues. Germline assignment: CDR1 SGHDT and CDR2 YYEEEE. The CDR3 spells CASTGQLSSYNSPLHF. CDR3 sequence (DNA): TGTGCCAGCACCGGACAGTTGAGCTCCTATAATTCACCCCTCCACTTT.

The chain joins TRBV19 to TRBJ1-4; 8 bases align to TRBD1. Germline lookup yields CDR1 LNHDA and CDR2 SQIVND (reference sequence). With 5 bases clipped from V and 8 bases from J, the junction kept 4 bases outside the gene matches. This CDR3 comprises 13 residues. The chain's CDR3 is CASSHGQGEKLFF. The CDR3 region has the DNA TGTGCCAGTAGTCACGGACAGGGCGAAAAACTGTTTTTT. The whole variable domain, filled in from reference TRBV19 and TRBJ1-4, reads DGGITQSPKYLFRKEGQNVTLSCEQNLNHDAMYWYRQDPGQGLRLIYYSQIVNDFQKGDIAEGYSVSREKKESFPLTVTSAQKNPTAFYLCASSHGQGEKLFFGSGTQLSVL.

This rearrangement joins TRBV5-1 to TRBJ1-1; the match to TRBD1 covers 11 bases. V trimming: 2 bases; J trimming: 8 bases; junction bases outside the gene matches: 8. Germline values: CDR1 SGHRS, CDR2 YFSETQ. The CDR3 consists of 15 residues. The CDR3 sequence is CASSLVGQGASEAFF. The CDR3 nucleotides are TGCGCCAGCAGCTTAGTCGGACAGGGGGCCTCGGAAGCTTTCTTT. The full variable domain, completed using reference TRBV5-1 and TRBJ1-1, is KAGVTQTPRYLIKTRGQQVTLSCSPISGHRSVSWYQQTPGQGLQFLFEYFSETQRNKGNFPGRFSGRQFSNSRSEMNVSTLELGDSALYLCASSLVGQGASEAFFGQGTRLTVV.